Following are 13 T cell receptor beta chains from one sample sequenced in a study of blood T cells in healthy people across ages. It was with a sample-barcoded 5' primer and a J-beta primer mix that a second PCR of roughly 7 to 11 cycles was run. TCRdb passed the 5' RACE reads through MiXCR, listing each CDR3 protein once. The profile shows hundreds of thousands of distinct CDR3 sequences, 25% to 35% of them singletons. The sample was also linked to a second study, of T cells of mothers and their children.

Sequencing was performed on blood. Receptors originate from a boy between 2 and 15 years old in good health.

This clonotype was found a few times. The germline gene is not matched at one end of the junction; a read error may be the cause. The chain links TRBV2 to TRBJ2-5; TRBD2 might be the D (6 bases). CDR1 is SNHLY and CDR2 is FYNNEI in the germline V gene. The CDR3 has 14 residues. CDR3 bases: TGTGCCAGCAGTGACGGGAGTGGGGTTGGGACCCGGTACTTC. Translating gives CASSDGSGVGTRYF.

Remarks on this clonotype: The junction does not match germline at one end; this may be a read error. The genes are TRBV9 and TRBJ2-3; D remains unclear. Germline CDR1 is SGDLS and CDR2 is YYNGEE. The CDR3 runs to 12 residues. The CDR3 loop is CAGSGNTDTQYF. The CDR3 region has the DNA TGTGCCGGCAGTGGAAACACAGATACGCAGTATTTT. Full variable domain (rest looked up from reference TRBV9 and TRBJ2-3): DSGVTQTPKHLITATGQRVTLRCSPRSGDLSVYWYQQSLDQGLQFLIQYYNGEERAKGNILERFSAQQFPDLHSELNLSSLELGDSALYFCAGSGNTDTQYFGPGTRLTVL.

Here the CDR3 reads CASSLVRTSGRDEQYF. DNA of the CDR3: TGTGCCAGCAGCTTAGTGAGGACTAGCGGGAGGGACGAGCAGTACTTC. The genes are TRBV7-2 and TRBJ2-7, with 15 bases aligning to TRBD2. Germline V lookup: CDR1 SGHTA, CDR2 FQGNSA. The length of the CDR3 is 16 residues. The V and J ends lost 1 base and 5 bases, in that order; junction bases with no gene match: 3. The entire variable domain, with the rest obtained from reference TRBV7-2 and TRBJ2-7, is as follows: GAGVSQSPSNKVTEKGKDVELRCDPISGHTALYWYRQSLGQGLEFLIYFQGNSAPDKSGLPSDRFSAERTGGSVSTLTIQRTQQEDSAVYLCASSLVRTSGRDEQYFGPGTRLTVT.

This chain uses TRBV19 with TRBJ2-3; D not resolved. This CDR3 has 13 amino acids. Trimming cost V 3 bases and J 3 bases, with 7 bases left between them. Germline lookup yields CDR1 LNHDA and CDR2 SQIVND (reference sequence). In DNA form, the CDR3 reads TGTGCCAGTAGTATGGCCCGGACAGATACGCAGTATTTT. Amino acid sequence: CASSMARTDTQYF.

The chain couples TRBV7-9 to TRBJ2-1; maybe TRBD2 (5 bases). Trimming removed 2 bases at V and 7 bases at J, with 12 bases between. The CDR3 runs 14 residues. Germline V gene data show CDR1 as SEHNR and CDR2 as FQNEAQ (reference sequence). CDR3 protein: CASSLSLAGNEQFF. In DNA form, the CDR3 reads TGTGCCAGCAGCTTAAGCCTAGCAGGTAATGAGCAGTTCTTC.

This clonotype occurred many times. DNA of the CDR3: TGTGCCTGGGACAGGGACGGCTATGGCTACACCTTC. This gives the protein CAWDRDGYGYTF. This chain uses TRBV30 with TRBJ1-2; 7 bases align to TRBD1. V shed 5 bases and J 4 bases; nucleotides not matched to a gene: 4. Germline V gene data show CDR1 as GTSNPN and CDR2 as SVGIG (reference sequence). There are 12 residues in the CDR3.

The rearrangement joins TRBV21-1 to TRBJ1-3. TRBV21-1 is labeled a pseudogene. The CDR3 is 16 residues long. The CDR3 sequence is CASSRLGRVSGNTIYF. The DNA for the CDR3 is TGTGCCAGCAGCAGATTGGGGAGAGTCTCTGGAAACACCATATATTTT.

The chain recombines TRBV20-1 with TRBJ1-3; D call uncertain. Germline V gene lookup returns CDR1 DFQATT and CDR2 SNEGSKA (reference sequence). Trimming left V 5 bases short and J 0 bases short, with 2 bases between. The length of the CDR3 is 11 residues. CDR3 region: CSAGSGNTIYF. The CDR3 DNA follows: TGCAGTGCTGGCTCTGGAAACACCATATATTTT.

The chain has TRBV7-2 and TRBJ2-5; TRBD2 matches at 9 bases. This CDR3 is built from 15 residues. In germline, CDR1 is SGHTA, CDR2 FQGNSA. V shed 2 bases and J 4 bases; nucleotides not matched to a gene: 5. The CDR3 DNA reads as TGTGCCAGCAGCTTACGGTCACTAGCGGGAGAGACCCAGTACTTC. Protein product: CASSLRSLAGETQYF.

This clonotype was counted only a few times. The chain is built from TRBV20-1 and TRBJ2-7; the D is unclear. This CDR3 spans 13 amino acids. CDR1 is DFQATT and CDR2 is SNEGSKA in the germline V gene (reference sequence). Trimming stripped 3 bases from V and 5 bases from J, with 14 bases between. This CDR3 is CSASLLPGDEQYF. The CDR3 DNA is TGCAGTGCTAGTCTTCTTCCCGGAGACGAGCAGTACTTC.

The chain links TRBV4-3 to TRBJ2-1, with a possible D match to TRBD1 (6 bases). V dropped 3 bases and J dropped 0 bases, with 15 bases sitting between them. CDR3 size: 17 residues. The germline gives CDR1 LGHNA, CDR2 YSLEER. The CDR3 sequence: CASSQGAGFYSYNEQFF. In DNA, the CDR3 is TGCGCCAGCAGCCAGGGGGCAGGGTTTTACTCCTACAATGAGCAGTTCTTC.

Points on this clonotype: The CDR3 carries no conserved terminal phenylalanine or tryptophan, so it likely arises from a read error. The chain is built from TRBV4-1 and TRBJ1-1; no reliable D call. This CDR3 has 13 amino acids. The V gene lost 5 bases and the J gene lost 5 bases, with 12 bases spanning the gap. Germline CDR1 MGHRA, CDR2 YSYEKL. The CDR3 loop is CASSAWTSTEAFL. DNA for the CDR3: TGCGCCAGCAGCGCCTGGACCTCTACTGAAGCTTTCCTT.

This clonotype showed up just a few times. The V call is TRBV6-2 or TRBV6-3, the J call TRBJ2-2; D not resolved. The CDR3 is made up of 15 amino acids. Germline CDR1 reads MNHEY; CDR2 reads SVGEGT. The V end lost 3 bases, the J end lost 5 bases, and 13 bases lay between the germline ends. CDR3 protein: CASSYINRKTGELFF. The CDR3 DNA sequence: TGTGCCAGCAGTTATATCAACCGAAAAACCGGGGAGCTGTTTTTT.